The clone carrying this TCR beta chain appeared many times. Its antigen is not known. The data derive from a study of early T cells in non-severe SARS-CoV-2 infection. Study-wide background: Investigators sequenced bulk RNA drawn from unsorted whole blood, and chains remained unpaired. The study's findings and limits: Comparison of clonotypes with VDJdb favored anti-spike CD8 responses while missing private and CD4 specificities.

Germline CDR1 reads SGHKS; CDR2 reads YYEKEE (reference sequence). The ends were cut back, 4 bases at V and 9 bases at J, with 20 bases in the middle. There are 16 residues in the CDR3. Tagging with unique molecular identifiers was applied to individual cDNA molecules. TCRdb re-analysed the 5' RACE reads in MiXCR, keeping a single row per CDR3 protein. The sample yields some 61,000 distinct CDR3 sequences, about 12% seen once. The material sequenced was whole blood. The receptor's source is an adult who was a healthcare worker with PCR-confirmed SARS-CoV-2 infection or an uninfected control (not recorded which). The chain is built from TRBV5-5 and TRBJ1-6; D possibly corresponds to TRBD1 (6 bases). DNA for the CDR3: TGTGCCAGCAGCCCTGACCCCACAGGGACTACTTCACCCCTCCACTTT. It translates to CASSPDPTGTTSPLHF. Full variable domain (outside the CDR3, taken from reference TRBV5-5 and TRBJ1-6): DAGVTQSPTHLIKTRGQQVTLRCSPISGHKSVSWYQQVLGQGPQFIFQYYEKEERGRGNFPDRFSARQFPNYSSELNVNALLLGDSALYLCASSPDPTGTTSPLHFGNGTRLTVT.